Listed below are T cell receptor beta chains from one sample, sequenced in a study of cytomegalovirus exposure and HLA in healthy donors. Clones were sequenced by immunoSEQ multiplex PCR, and TCRdb holds only the in-frame ones, with some missing. Of about 120,000 clones in the sample, roughly 65% were seen once. Input material: PBMCs. These receptors originate from a man aged 40-49 years in good health and CMV-seropositive. CDR3s leave out the opening cysteine and the closing phenylalanine or tryptophan. Fields, in order: V gene, J gene, CDR3 protein.

TRBV5-1,TRBJ2-2,ASSPGGSTGELF
TRBV28,TRBJ1-1,ASSLTSGTGVFTEAF
TRBV7-9,TRBJ2-5,ASRIAGVLQETQY
TRBV18,TRBJ2-7,ASSSFAQGERREQY
TRBV7-9,TRBJ1-5,ASSLAQTVGQPQH
TRBV6-5,TRBJ2-1,ASRSGTGLYNEQF
TRBV19,TRBJ1-5,ASSIPGQYSNQPQH
TRBV19,TRBJ2-7,ASSIRDRVHEQY
TRBV5-4,TRBJ2-1,ASRSGTSGYNEQF
TRBV10-3,TRBJ1-3,AISDPTVTGNTIY
TRBV6-1,TRBJ2-7,ASSAPRLARYEQY
TRBV7-8,TRBJ2-1,ASSFLLEGGDEQF
TRBV10-3,TRBJ1-3,AITAESSGNTIY
TRBV7-9,TRBJ1-1,ASSSRQGSPAEAF
TRBV21-1,TRBJ1-5,ASSSKVGRDSNQPQH
TRBV4-2,TRBJ2-3,ASSQDRTSGAFGRDTQY
TRBV6-5,TRBJ1-3,ASSWDRSGNTIY
TRBV2,TRBJ1-1,ASSDLGRDTEAF
TRBV19,TRBJ2-7,ASSIRDRGLYEQY
TRBV6-4,TRBJ2-1,ASRLGLAGGSYNEQF
TRBV7-3,TRBJ2-5,ASSLSSQETQY
TRBV4-3,TRBJ2-2,ASSQAALAGGNTGELF
TRBV5-1,TRBJ2-5,ASSLMTQETQY
TRBV28,TRBJ2-7,ASSSGGTGYSYEQY
TRBV7-3,TRBJ2-2,ASSPTSNLGELF
TRBV5-1,TRBJ2-7,ASSLVPLAGRSSYEQY
TRBV5-6,TRBJ1-4,ASSSWSPLSTNEKLF
TRBV4-3,TRBJ2-2,ASSQAGGNTGELF
TRBV29-1,TRBJ2-3,SVSGTGGTDTQY
TRBV29-1,TRBJ1-5,SVASGRASNQPQH
TRBV20-1,TRBJ2-5,SARREEQY
TRBV25-1,TRBJ2-7,ASSDGGGLAGWVY
TRBV18,TRBJ1-5,ASSPRINQPQH
TRBV7-9,TRBJ2-2,ASSPQAANTGELF
TRBV6-5,TRBJ1-5,ASKGRGVNQPQH
TRBV6-5,TRBJ2-2,ASSYRLAGAGELF
TRBV15,TRBJ1-3,ATSGRQGTGNTIY
TRBV29-1,TRBJ2-7,SVPGLSYEQY
TRBV2,TRBJ1-1,AIKGVEGTEAF
TRBV5-8,TRBJ2-3,ASSLGTSGSLGDTQY
TRBV7-2,TRBJ1-2,ASSLEYSGVRGGYT
TRBV9,TRBJ2-1,ASSLMAGVNNEQF
TRBV9,TRBJ2-2,ASSPLAGEDTGTGELF
TRBV5-5,TRBJ1-1,ASSKQGNTEAF
TRBV6-5,TRBJ1-5,ASSGGQGGNQPQH
TRBV19,TRBJ2-1,ASSIGGPNAYNEQF
TRBV5-6,TRBJ2-2,ASSLAAGGELF
TRBV28,TRBJ2-7,ASGQGISYEQY
TRBV5-4,TRBJ2-2,ASSASGTGNTGELF
TRBV4-1,TRBJ2-7,ASSQEAGGPREQY
TRBV28,TRBJ2-5,ASSLGAETQY
TRBV6-5,TRBJ1-1,ASIGGAEAF
TRBV11-2,TRBJ2-7,ASSFTGGATYEQY
TRBV6-5,TRBJ2-1,ASSYSPAGGENEQF
TRBV9,TRBJ2-7,ASSALAGVEYEQY